The clone carrying this TCR beta chain occurred many times. Its target is unknown. V shed 4 bases and J shed 4 bases, with 12 bases lying between them. The CDR3 runs 13 residues. The germline V gene encodes CDR1 DFQATT and CDR2 SNEGSKA (reference sequence). The data were obtained in a study of CD8 T cells in ankylosing spondylitis. Findings and limits, study-wide: Eight or nine highly homologous variants made up a TCR beta motif that seemed to typify ankylosing spondylitis blood.

Generation of TCR beta libraries employed quantitative 5'-RACE incorporating molecular barcodes. A single record per CDR3 protein comes from TCRdb applying MiXCR to the 5' RACE reads. Of about 250,000 distinct CDR3 sequences detected, 24% appear once; the ten largest clones hold 0.5% to 0.65%. V usage is TRBV20-1 and J usage is TRBJ2-3, with D perhaps matching TRBD1 (6 bases). The material sequenced was blood, either unsorted or a sorted T cell fraction (not recorded which). The receptor comes from a male donor with ankylosing spondylitis or in good health (not recorded which). CDR3 sequence reads: CSATPQGPDTQYF. In nucleotides, the CDR3 is TGCAGTGCTACCCCACAGGGTCCAGATACGCAGTATTTT.